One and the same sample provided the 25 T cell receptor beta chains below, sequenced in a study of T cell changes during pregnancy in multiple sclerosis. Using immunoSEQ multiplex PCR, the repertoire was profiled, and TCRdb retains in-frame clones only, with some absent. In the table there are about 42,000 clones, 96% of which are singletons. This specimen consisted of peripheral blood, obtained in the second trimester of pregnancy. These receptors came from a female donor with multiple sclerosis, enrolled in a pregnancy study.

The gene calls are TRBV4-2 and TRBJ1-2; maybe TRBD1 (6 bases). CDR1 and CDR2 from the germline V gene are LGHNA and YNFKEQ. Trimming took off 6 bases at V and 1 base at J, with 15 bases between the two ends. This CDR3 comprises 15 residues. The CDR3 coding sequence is TGTGCCAGCAGTGCAGGACAGACTCTTAACTATGGCTACACCTTC. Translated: CASSAGQTLNYGYTF.

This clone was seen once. In DNA, the CDR3 is TGTGCCAGCGTACTCGGGACAGGGGTTAAAGGCTATGGCTACACCTTC. Translated, it gives CASVLGTGVKGYGYTF. The V call is TRBV28, the J call TRBJ1-2; 10 positions match TRBD1. Germline V CDR1 and CDR2: MDHEN, SYDVKM. V was pared by 8 bases and J by 4 bases, with 13 bases of the junction left unmatched. CDR3 length equals 16 residues.

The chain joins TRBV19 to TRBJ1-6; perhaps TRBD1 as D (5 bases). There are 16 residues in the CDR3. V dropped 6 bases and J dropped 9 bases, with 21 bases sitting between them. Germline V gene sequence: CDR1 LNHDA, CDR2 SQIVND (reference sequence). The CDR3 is CASRIQALPGGSPLHF. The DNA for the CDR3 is TGTGCCAGTAGGATCCAAGCGCTTCCGGGGGGTTCACCCCTCCACTTT.

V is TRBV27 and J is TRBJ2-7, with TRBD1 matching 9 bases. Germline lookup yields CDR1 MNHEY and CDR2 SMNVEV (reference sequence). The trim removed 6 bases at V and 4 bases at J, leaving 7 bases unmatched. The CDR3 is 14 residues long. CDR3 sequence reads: CASSDWDRAYEQYF. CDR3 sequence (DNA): TGTGCCAGCAGCGACTGGGACAGGGCTTACGAGCAGTACTTC.

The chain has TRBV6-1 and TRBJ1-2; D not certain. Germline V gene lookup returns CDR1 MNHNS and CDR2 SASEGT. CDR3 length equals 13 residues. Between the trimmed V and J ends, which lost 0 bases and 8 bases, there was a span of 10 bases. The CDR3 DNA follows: TGTGCCAGCAGTGAAGCGAGCGGTCGAGGCTACACCTTC. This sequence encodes CASSEASGRGYTF.

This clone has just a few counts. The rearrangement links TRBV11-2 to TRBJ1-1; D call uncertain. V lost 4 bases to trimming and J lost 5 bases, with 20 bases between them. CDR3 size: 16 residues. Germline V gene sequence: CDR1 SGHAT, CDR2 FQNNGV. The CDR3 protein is CASSSLVGDWRTEAFF. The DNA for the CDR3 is TGTGCCAGCAGCTCCTTAGTTGGAGACTGGAGGACTGAAGCTTTCTTT.

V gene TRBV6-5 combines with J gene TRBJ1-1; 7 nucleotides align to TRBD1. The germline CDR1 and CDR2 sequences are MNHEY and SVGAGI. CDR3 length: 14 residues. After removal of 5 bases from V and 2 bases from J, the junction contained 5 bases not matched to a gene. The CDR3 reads CASSKQGLNTEAFF. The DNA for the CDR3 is TGTGCCAGCAGTAAACAGGGGCTTAACACTGAAGCTTTCTTT.

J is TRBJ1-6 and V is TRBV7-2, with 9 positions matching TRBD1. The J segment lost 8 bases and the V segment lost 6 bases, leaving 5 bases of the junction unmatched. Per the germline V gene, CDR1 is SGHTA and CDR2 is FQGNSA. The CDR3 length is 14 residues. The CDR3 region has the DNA TGTGCCAGCAGTAAGGGACAGGGTTATTCACCCCTCCACTTT. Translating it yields CASSKGQGYSPLHF.

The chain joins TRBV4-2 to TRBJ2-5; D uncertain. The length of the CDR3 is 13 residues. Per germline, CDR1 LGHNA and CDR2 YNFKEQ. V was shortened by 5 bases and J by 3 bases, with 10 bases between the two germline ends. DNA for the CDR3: TGTGCCAGCAGCTATAACAGAGAAGAGACCCAGTACTTC. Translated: CASSYNREETQYF.

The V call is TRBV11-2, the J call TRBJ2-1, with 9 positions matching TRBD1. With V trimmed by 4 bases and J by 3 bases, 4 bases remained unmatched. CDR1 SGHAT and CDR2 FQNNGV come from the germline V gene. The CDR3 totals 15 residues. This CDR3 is CASSSGQGNYNEQFF. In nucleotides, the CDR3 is TGTGCCAGCAGCTCGGGACAGGGTAACTACAATGAGCAGTTCTTC. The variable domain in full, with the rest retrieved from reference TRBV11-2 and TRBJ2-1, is EAGVAQSPRYKIIEKRQSVAFWCNPISGHATLYWYQQILGQGPKLLIQFQNNGVVDDSQLPKDRFSAERLKGVDSTLKIQPAKLEDSAVYLCASSSGQGNYNEQFFGPGTRLTVL.

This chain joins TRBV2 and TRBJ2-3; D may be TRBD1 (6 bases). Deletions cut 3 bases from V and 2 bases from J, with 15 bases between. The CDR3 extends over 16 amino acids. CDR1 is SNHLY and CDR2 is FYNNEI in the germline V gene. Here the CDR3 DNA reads TGTGCCAGCAGTGATGGGGGCCTCCCCTCCACAGATACGCAGTATTTT. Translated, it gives CASSDGGLPSTDTQYF.

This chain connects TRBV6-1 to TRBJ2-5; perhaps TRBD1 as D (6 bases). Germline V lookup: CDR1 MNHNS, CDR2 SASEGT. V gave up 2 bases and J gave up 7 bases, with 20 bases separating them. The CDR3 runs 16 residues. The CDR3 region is CASSERQGLNTRTQYF. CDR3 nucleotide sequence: TGTGCCAGCAGTGAAAGGCAGGGGCTTAACACTAGGACCCAGTACTTC.

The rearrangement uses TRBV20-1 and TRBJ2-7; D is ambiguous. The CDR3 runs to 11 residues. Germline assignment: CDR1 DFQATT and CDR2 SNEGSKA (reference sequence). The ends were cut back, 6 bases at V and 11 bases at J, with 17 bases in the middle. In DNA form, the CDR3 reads TGCAGTGCCAGGAAACAGCCGAAGGAGTACTTC. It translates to CSARKQPKEYF.

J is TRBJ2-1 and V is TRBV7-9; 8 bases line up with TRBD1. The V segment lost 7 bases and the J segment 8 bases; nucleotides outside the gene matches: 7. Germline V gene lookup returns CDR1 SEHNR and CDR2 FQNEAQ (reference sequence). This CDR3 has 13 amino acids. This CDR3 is CASTQGAGYEQFF. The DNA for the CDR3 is TGTGCCAGCACCCAGGGGGCGGGGTATGAGCAGTTCTTC. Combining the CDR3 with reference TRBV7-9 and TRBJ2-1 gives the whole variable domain DTGVSQNPRHKITKRGQNVTFRCDPISEHNRLYWYRQTLGQGPEFLTYFQNEAQLEKSRLLSDRFSAERPKGSFSTLEIQRTEQGDSAMYLCASTQGAGYEQFFGPGTRLTVL.

The CDR3 sequence is CASSPEGGTSARNTEAFF. In DNA, the CDR3 is TGTGCCAGCTCACCGGAGGGGGGGACCTCCGCTCGGAACACTGAAGCTTTCTTT. The chain combines TRBV18 with TRBJ1-1; D perhaps matches TRBD1 (6 bases). CDR3 length: 18 residues. In germline, CDR1 is KGHSH, CDR2 LQKENI. V lost 3 bases to trimming and J lost 1 base, with 21 bases between them.

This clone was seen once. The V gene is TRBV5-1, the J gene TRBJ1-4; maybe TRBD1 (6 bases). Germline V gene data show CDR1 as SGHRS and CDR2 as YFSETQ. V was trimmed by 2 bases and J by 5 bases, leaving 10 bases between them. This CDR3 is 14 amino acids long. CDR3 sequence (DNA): TGCGCCAGCAGCTTTGAGGGGGGGAATGAAAAACTGTTTTTT. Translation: CASSFEGGNEKLFF. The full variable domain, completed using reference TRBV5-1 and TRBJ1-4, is KAGVTQTPRYLIKTRGQQVTLSCSPISGHRSVSWYQQTPGQGLQFLFEYFSETQRNKGNFPGRFSGRQFSNSRSEMNVSTLELGDSALYLCASSFEGGNEKLFFGSGTQLSVL.

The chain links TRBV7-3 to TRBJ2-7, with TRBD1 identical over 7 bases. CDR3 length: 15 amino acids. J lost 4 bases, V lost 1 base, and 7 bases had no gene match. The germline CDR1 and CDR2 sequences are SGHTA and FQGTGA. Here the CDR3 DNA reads TGTGCCAGCAGCTTAAGTGGGACAGCCCCGTACGAGCAGTACTTC. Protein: CASSLSGTAPYEQYF.

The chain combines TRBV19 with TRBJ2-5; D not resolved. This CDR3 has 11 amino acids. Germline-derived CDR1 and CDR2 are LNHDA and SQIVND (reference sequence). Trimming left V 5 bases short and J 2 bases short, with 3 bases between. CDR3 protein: CASSVQETQYF. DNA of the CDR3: TGTGCCAGTAGTGTACAAGAGACCCAGTACTTC.

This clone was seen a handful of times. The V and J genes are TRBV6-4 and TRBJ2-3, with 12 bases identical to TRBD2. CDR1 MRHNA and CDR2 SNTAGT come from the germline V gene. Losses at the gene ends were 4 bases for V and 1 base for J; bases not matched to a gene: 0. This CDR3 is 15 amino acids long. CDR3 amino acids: CASSGTSGGTDTQYF. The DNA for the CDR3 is TGTGCCAGCAGTGGGACTAGCGGGGGCACAGATACGCAGTATTTT.

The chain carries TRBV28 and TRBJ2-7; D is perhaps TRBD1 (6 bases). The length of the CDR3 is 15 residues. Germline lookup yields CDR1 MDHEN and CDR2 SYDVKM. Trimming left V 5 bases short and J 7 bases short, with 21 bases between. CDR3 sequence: CASSLAGAGVEEQYF. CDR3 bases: TGTGCCAGCAGTCTCGCCGGGGCAGGGGTTGAGGAGCAGTACTTC.

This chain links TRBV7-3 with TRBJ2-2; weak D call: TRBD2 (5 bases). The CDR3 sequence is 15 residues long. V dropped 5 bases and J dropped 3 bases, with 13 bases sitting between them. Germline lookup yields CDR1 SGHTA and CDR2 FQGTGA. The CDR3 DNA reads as TGTGCCAGCAGCCCGAATGGGCGGGACACCGGGGAGCTGTTTTTT. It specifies CASSPNGRDTGELFF.

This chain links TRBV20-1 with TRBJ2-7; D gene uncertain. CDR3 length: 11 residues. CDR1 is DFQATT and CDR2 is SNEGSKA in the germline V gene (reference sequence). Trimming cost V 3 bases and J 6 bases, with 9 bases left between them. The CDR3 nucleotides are TGCAGTGCTAGCGGTCCCCCCGAGCAGTACTTC. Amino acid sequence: CSASGPPEQYF.

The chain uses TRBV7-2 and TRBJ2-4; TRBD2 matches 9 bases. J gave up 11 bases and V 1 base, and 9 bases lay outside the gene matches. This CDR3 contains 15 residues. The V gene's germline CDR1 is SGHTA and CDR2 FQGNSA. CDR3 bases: TGTGCCAGCAGCTTAGAGACTAGCGGTAAACTGGTTCAGTACTTC. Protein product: CASSLETSGKLVQYF. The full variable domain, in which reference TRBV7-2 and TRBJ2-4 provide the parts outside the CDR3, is GAGVSQSPSNKVTEKGKDVELRCDPISGHTALYWYRQSLGQGLEFLIYFQGNSAPDKSGLPSDRFSAERTGGSVSTLTIQRTQQEDSAVYLCASSLETSGKLVQYFGAGTRLSVL.

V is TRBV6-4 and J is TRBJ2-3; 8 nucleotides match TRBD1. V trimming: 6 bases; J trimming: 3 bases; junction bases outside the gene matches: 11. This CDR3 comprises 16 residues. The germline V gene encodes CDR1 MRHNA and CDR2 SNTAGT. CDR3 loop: CASRAQTGAGTDTQYF. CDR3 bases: TGTGCCAGCAGAGCCCAGACAGGGGCCGGGACAGATACGCAGTATTTT.

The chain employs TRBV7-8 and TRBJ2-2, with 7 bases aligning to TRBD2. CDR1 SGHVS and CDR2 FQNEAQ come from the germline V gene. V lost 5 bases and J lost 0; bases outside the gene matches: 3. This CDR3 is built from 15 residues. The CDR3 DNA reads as TGTGCCAGCAGCCGAGCGGGATCGAACACCGGGGAGCTGTTTTTT. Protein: CASSRAGSNTGELFF.